These 15 T cell receptor beta chains came from one sample sequenced in a study of T cell changes during pregnancy in multiple sclerosis. Sequencing used immunoSEQ multiplex PCR; TCRdb keeps in-frame clones, though not all of them. The table lists about 120,000 clones, approximately 93% of them singletons, with 6.2% in the top ten. The material was peripheral blood, obtained before pregnancy. Receptors originate from a female donor with multiple sclerosis, enrolled in a pregnancy study.

The chain carries TRBV19 and TRBJ2-4; D may be TRBD2 (7 bases). The CDR3 totals 17 residues. V dropped 4 bases and J dropped 2 bases, with 18 bases sitting between them. Germline V lookup: CDR1 LNHDA, CDR2 SQIVND (reference sequence). In DNA, the CDR3 is TGTGCCAGTAGTAGGGAGGGGGGGCGCGGGACCAAAAACATTCAGTACTTC. Translated, it gives CASSREGGRGTKNIQYF.

The V call is TRBV6-5, the J call TRBJ2-5, with a tentative D call TRBD2 (5 bases). Trimming shortened V by 4 bases and J by 4 bases, and 10 bases separated the two germline ends. The germline gives CDR1 MNHEY, CDR2 SVGAGI. The CDR3 is 13 amino acids. CDR3 sequence reads: CASSSGRGETQYF. CDR3 nucleotide sequence: TGTGCCAGCAGTTCCGGCCGGGGAGAGACCCAGTACTTC.

The chain couples TRBV30 to TRBJ1-1; 8 bases are shared with TRBD1. Germline V gene sequence: CDR1 GTSNPN, CDR2 SVGIG (reference sequence). J gave up 4 bases and V 2 bases, and 6 bases lay outside the gene matches. This CDR3 is 14 amino acids long. The CDR3 sequence is CAWSRTGIITEAFF. The CDR3, as DNA: TGTGCCTGGAGTAGGACAGGGATTATCACTGAAGCTTTCTTT. Filled out from reference TRBV30 and TRBJ1-1, the complete variable domain reads SQTIHQWPATLVQPVGSPLSLECTVEGTSNPNLYWYRQAAGRGLQLLFYSVGIGQISSEVPQNLSASRPQDRQFILSSKKLLLSDSGFYLCAWSRTGIITEAFFGQGTRLTVV.

The J gene is TRBJ1-4, the V gene TRBV19; 7 bases agree with TRBD1. The CDR3 sequence is 14 residues long. V lost 6 bases to trimming and J lost 5 bases; unmatched junction nucleotides: 6. Germline V gives CDR1 LNHDA, CDR2 SQIVND (reference sequence). The CDR3 bases are TGTGCCAGTAGGTGGACAGGCACCAATGAAAAACTGTTTTTT. Its translation: CASRWTGTNEKLFF.

V is TRBV2 and J is TRBJ2-2; 7 nucleotides match TRBD2. CDR1 SNHLY and CDR2 FYNNEI come from the germline V gene. There are 17 residues in the CDR3. V lost 2 bases to trimming and J lost 0 bases; unmatched junction nucleotides: 6. DNA for the CDR3: TGTGCCAGCAGTGAACTGGCGCGGGGGACGAACACCGGGGAGCTGTTTTTT. Its protein is CASSELARGTNTGELFF.

In its sample, this clone was seen once. The rearrangement links TRBV28 to TRBJ1-5; D is ambiguous. Germline V gene lookup returns CDR1 MDHEN and CDR2 SYDVKM. V was shortened by 6 bases and J by 4 bases, with 10 bases between the two germline ends. The CDR3 has 13 amino acids. This CDR3 reads CASRPTSNQPQHF. The CDR3 DNA sequence: TGTGCCAGCAGGCCGACAAGTAATCAGCCCCAGCATTTT.

This chain links TRBV25-1 with TRBJ2-7; D call uncertain. Germline CDR1 MGHDK, CDR2 SYGVNS. V dropped 5 bases and J dropped 3 bases, with 8 bases sitting between them. The CDR3 is 12 amino acids. The chain's CDR3 is CASSRGVYEQYF. The CDR3 nucleotides read TGTGCCAGCAGTCGCGGTGTCTACGAGCAGTACTTC.

V is TRBV15 and J is TRBJ1-4, with TRBD1 matching over 7 bases. The CDR3 extends over 16 amino acids. CDR1 and CDR2 (germline): LNHNV, YYDKDF (reference sequence). The V and J ends lost 2 bases and 2 bases, in that order; junction bases with no gene match: 5. The CDR3 nucleotides read TGTGCCACCAGCAGATCCCCGACAGGGACTAATGAAAAACTGTTTTTT. Protein product: CATSRSPTGTNEKLFF. The full variable domain, completed using reference TRBV15 and TRBJ1-4, is DAMVIQNPRYQVTQFGKPVTLSCSQTLNHNVMYWYQQKSSQAPKLLFHYYDKDFNNEADTPDNFQSRRPNTSFCFLDIRSPGLGDTAMYLCATSRSPTGTNEKLFFGSGTQLSVL.

The rearrangement links TRBV18 to TRBJ1-2; 9 bases align to TRBD1. The V and J ends lost 2 bases and 7 bases, in that order; junction bases with no gene match: 11. The length of the CDR3 is 16 residues. Germline CDR1 and CDR2: KGHSH and LQKENI. This CDR3 reads CASSPGTGNRVSGYTF. The CDR3 region has the DNA TGTGCCAGCTCACCAGGGACAGGGAATCGGGTGTCTGGCTACACCTTC.

V is TRBV6-5 and J is TRBJ2-1; tentative D call: TRBD2 (5 bases). This CDR3 has 11 residues. Germline V lookup: CDR1 MNHEY, CDR2 SVGAGI. Between the trimmed V and J ends, which lost 9 bases and 7 bases, there was a span of 10 bases. The CDR3 loop is CASSRGNEQFF. The DNA of the CDR3 is TGTGCCAGTTCCCGGGGAAATGAGCAGTTCTTC.

This chain uses TRBV7-9 with TRBJ2-2, with D possibly matching TRBD1 (6 bases). The germline V gene encodes CDR1 SEHNR and CDR2 FQNEAQ (reference sequence). The length of the CDR3 is 14 residues. V was trimmed by 3 bases and J by 4 bases, leaving 9 bases between them. Written as DNA, the CDR3 is TGTGCCAGCAGCTTCTCGACAGGCACCGGGGAGCTGTTTTTT. Protein: CASSFSTGTGELFF.

V usage is TRBV28 and J usage is TRBJ2-7, with 8 nucleotides matching TRBD1. There are 15 residues in the CDR3. The germline gives CDR1 MDHEN, CDR2 SYDVKM. Here the CDR3 DNA reads TGTGCTTCGACCGGACAGGGCAAAAACTCCTACGAGCAGTACTTC. It translates to CASTGQGKNSYEQYF.

The rearrangement uses TRBV2 and TRBJ2-1, with D perhaps matching TRBD2 (6 bases). Germline V gene lookup returns CDR1 SNHLY and CDR2 FYNNEI. Trimming took off 3 bases at V and 10 bases at J, with 16 bases between the two ends. The CDR3 contains 14 residues. The CDR3 sequence: CASSETRSSDEQFF. The DNA for the CDR3 is TGTGCCAGCAGTGAGACTAGGAGCAGCGACGAGCAGTTCTTC.

The chain combines TRBV7-2 with TRBJ1-2; TRBD1 aligns across 7 bases. The ends lost 5 bases at V and 8 bases at J; junction bases unmatched: 17. CDR3 length: 16 amino acids. Germline-derived CDR1 and CDR2 are SGHTA and FQGNSA. The CDR3 DNA reads TGTGCCAGCAGCGCGCTCGGACAGGCCACGCTGTTGGGCTACACCTTC. Its translation is CASSALGQATLLGYTF. The entire variable domain, with the rest obtained from reference TRBV7-2 and TRBJ1-2, is as follows: GAGVSQSPSNKVTEKGKDVELRCDPISGHTALYWYRQSLGQGLEFLIYFQGNSAPDKSGLPSDRFSAERTGGSVSTLTIQRTQQEDSAVYLCASSALGQATLLGYTFGSGTRLTVV.

The gene calls are TRBV2 and TRBJ2-1; TRBD1 matches at 12 bases. The V gene's germline CDR1 is SNHLY and CDR2 FYNNEI. Germline trimming cut 8 bases from V and 8 bases from J; bases unmatched to any gene: 7. The CDR3 spans 14 residues. CDR3 nucleotide sequence: TGTGCCAGCCTCCGGGACAGGGGGCGGGATGAGCAGTTCTTC. It codes for CASLRDRGRDEQFF.